The 31 T cell receptor beta chains below were found in one sample sequenced in a study of T cells after yellow fever vaccination. TCRdb analysed the 5' RACE reads with MiXCR anew, one entry per CDR3 protein. Of roughly 250,000 distinct CDR3 sequences in the sample, 13% are singletons; the top ten hold about 0.54%. This material consisted of CD4+ T cells sorted from PBMCs, taken 45 days after the yellow fever booster vaccination. The receptors derive from a man aged 25 to 40 who received the YFV17D yellow fever vaccine.

J is TRBJ2-5 and V is TRBV5-1; D remains ambiguous. The germline V and J ends were trimmed by 2 bases and 2 bases, with 10 bases remaining between them. Looked up from germline, CDR1 is SGHRS and CDR2 is YFSETQ. This CDR3 spans 14 amino acids. CDR3 residues: CASSFVSEQETQYF. In DNA form, the CDR3 reads TGCGCCAGCAGCTTTGTCAGCGAACAAGAGACCCAGTACTTC.

V gene TRBV5-1 combines with J gene TRBJ2-2; perhaps TRBD2 as D (7 bases). V was pared by 4 bases and J by 3 bases, with 19 bases between. Germline CDR1 reads SGHRS; CDR2 reads YFSETQ. The CDR3 contains 17 residues. The CDR3 region is CASSLTGGAVDTGELFF. The DNA for the CDR3 is TGCGCCAGCAGCCTCACTGGGGGGGCCGTAGACACCGGGGAGCTGTTTTTT.

Only a few counts were recorded for this clonotype. V and J are TRBV15 and TRBJ2-7; D remains ambiguous. There are 12 residues in the CDR3. Germline CDR1 and CDR2: LNHNV and YYDKDF (reference sequence). V was shortened by 2 bases and J by 4 bases, with 6 bases between the two germline ends. CDR3 sequence: CATSRSYYEQYF. In nucleotides, the CDR3 is TGTGCCACCAGCAGATCCTATTACGAGCAGTACTTC.

The chain is built from TRBV20-1 and TRBJ2-5, with D perhaps matching TRBD1 (6 bases). Deletions cut 1 base from V and 2 bases from J, with 14 bases between. This CDR3 spans 15 amino acids. Germline V gives CDR1 DFQATT, CDR2 SNEGSKA (reference sequence). Here the CDR3 reads CSARGGQEIQETQYF. CDR3 DNA: TGCAGTGCTAGAGGGGGGCAGGAGATTCAAGAGACCCAGTACTTC.

This clonotype was observed a few times. The gene calls are TRBV20-1 and TRBJ2-7; 13 bases are shared with TRBD2. Germline CDR1 is DFQATT and CDR2 is SNEGSKA (reference sequence). V lost 1 base and J lost 8; bases outside the gene matches: 11. There are 16 residues in the CDR3. CDR3 protein: CSARAALAGGLWKQYF. The CDR3 DNA is TGCAGTGCTAGAGCGGCACTAGCGGGGGGGCTCTGGAAGCAGTACTTC.

This chain connects TRBV7-2 to TRBJ2-3, with unresolved D. The CDR3 has 14 residues. Germline-derived CDR1 and CDR2 are SGHTA and FQGNSA. The V gene lost 5 bases and the J gene lost 2 bases, with 11 bases spanning the gap. CDR3 in amino acids: CASSPKGYTDTQYF. CDR3 in DNA: TGTGCCAGCAGCCCAAAGGGCTACACAGATACGCAGTATTTT.

V usage is TRBV5-1 and J usage is TRBJ2-2, with D hard to call. V lost 0 bases, J lost 0 bases, and 6 bases lay in between. This CDR3 is built from 15 residues. Germline CDR1 reads SGHRS; CDR2 reads YFSETQ. The CDR3 DNA reads TGCGCCAGCAGCTTGGCCAGAACGAACACCGGGGAGCTGTTTTTT. Amino acid sequence: CASSLARTNTGELFF. Variable domain in full (rest from reference TRBV5-1 and TRBJ2-2): KAGVTQTPRYLIKTRGQQVTLSCSPISGHRSVSWYQQTPGQGLQFLFEYFSETQRNKGNFPGRFSGRQFSNSRSEMNVSTLELGDSALYLCASSLARTNTGELFFGEGSRLTVL.

The V call is TRBV7-9, the J call TRBJ2-5; D possibly corresponds to TRBD2 (7 bases). Germline V gives CDR1 SEHNR, CDR2 FQNEAQ (reference sequence). The CDR3 totals 15 residues. V gave up 5 bases and J gave up 1 base, with 14 bases separating them. DNA for the CDR3: TGTGCCAGCAGCCCAAAGGGGGGGGGCCAAGAGACCCAGTACTTC. Protein product: CASSPKGGGQETQYF. Complete variable domain (other parts from reference TRBV7-9 and TRBJ2-5): DTGVSQNPRHKITKRGQNVTFRCDPISEHNRLYWYRQTLGQGPEFLTYFQNEAQLEKSRLLSDRFSAERPKGSFSTLEIQRTEQGDSAMYLCASSPKGGGQETQYFGPGTRLLVL.

CDR3 loop: CASSPQTGGETQYF. The CDR3 DNA reads TGTGCCAGCAGCCCGCAAACAGGGGGGGAGACCCAGTACTTC. The chain recombines TRBV2 with TRBJ2-5; 8 bases agree with TRBD1. Per the germline V gene, CDR1 is SNHLY and CDR2 is FYNNEI. Unmatched junction bases numbered 8, after V lost 6 bases and J lost 5 bases. This CDR3 spans 14 amino acids.

This clonotype was counted only a few times. This chain uses TRBV7-9 with TRBJ2-1; 9 bases match TRBD2. Trimming removed 3 bases from V and 3 bases from J; junction bases left unmatched: 3. This CDR3 is 15 amino acids long. The V gene's germline CDR1 is SEHNR and CDR2 FQNEAQ (reference sequence). The CDR3 DNA is TGTGCCAGCAGCTTTCATAGCGGGAGCTACAATGAGCAGTTCTTC. Protein sequence: CASSFHSGSYNEQFF.

This clonotype was recorded at least ten times. The rearrangement links TRBV18 to TRBJ2-6; 9 bases match TRBD1. CDR3 length: 18 residues. The ends lost 10 bases at V and 0 bases at J; junction bases unmatched: 13. Germline-derived CDR1 and CDR2 are KGHSH and LQKENI. The CDR3 DNA reads as TGTGCCATGCCCTCTCCCGGGACAGGGATCTCTGGGGCCAACGTCCTGACTTTC. Encoded protein: CAMPSPGTGISGANVLTF.

The table lists this clonotype with a few counts. This chain links TRBV7-2 with TRBJ2-5, with a weak D call TRBD2 (5 bases). Germline-derived CDR1 and CDR2 are SGHTA and FQGNSA. This CDR3 spans 13 amino acids. V was pared by 5 bases and J by 7 bases, with 14 bases between. The CDR3 DNA reads as TGTGCCAGCAGCACCGGGGTCCTAGGGACCCAGTACTTC. Amino acids: CASSTGVLGTQYF.

The CDR3 coding sequence is TGTGCCACCAGCAGACGTATAACTAGCGACAGCTCCTACGAGCAGTACTTC. Protein: CATSRRITSDSSYEQYF. The V call is TRBV15, the J call TRBJ2-7; TRBD2 matches at 7 bases. Germline assignment: CDR1 LNHNV and CDR2 YYDKDF (reference sequence). The trim removed 2 bases at V and 0 bases at J, leaving 10 bases unmatched. This CDR3 has 17 residues.

This chain links TRBV12-3 or TRBV12-4 with TRBJ2-2; D could derive from TRBD1 or TRBD2 (5 bases each). CDR3 size: 15 residues. V was trimmed by 2 bases and J by 5 bases, leaving 12 bases between them. The CDR3 DNA sequence: TGTGCCAGCAGTTTAAGGGGAGTTGGTACCGGGGAGCTGTTTTTT. It codes for CASSLRGVGTGELFF.

V and J are TRBV27 and TRBJ2-7, with D possibly matching TRBD2 (5 bases). Trimming took off 5 bases at V and 13 bases at J, with 18 bases between the two ends. The CDR3 consists of 12 residues. Germline V CDR1 and CDR2: MNHEY, SMNVEV (reference sequence). The CDR3 protein is CASSPPDSLIYF. Written as DNA, the CDR3 is TGTGCCAGCAGTCCCCCGGACTCCCTCATCTACTTC.

Only a few counts were recorded for this clonotype. V is TRBV15 and J is TRBJ2-3; 9 bases align to TRBD1. The CDR3 is 21 amino acids. J lost 4 bases, V lost 1 base, and 21 bases had no gene match. CDR1 LNHNV and CDR2 YYDKDF come from the germline V gene (reference sequence). The CDR3 DNA reads as TGTGCCACCAGCAGAGGTGGAGGAGGGTCGGCGACAGGGGGTAGGGCAGATACGCAGTATTTT. Encoded protein: CATSRGGGGSATGGRADTQYF.

The sample holds a few counts of this clonotype. The gene calls are TRBV5-1 and TRBJ2-5; no clear D gene. The CDR3 has 15 residues. Germline V gene data show CDR1 as SGHRS and CDR2 as YFSETQ. Trimming left V 2 bases short and J 2 bases short, with 13 bases between. CDR3 sequence: CASSFFRVDQETQYF. The CDR3 region has the DNA TGCGCCAGCAGCTTTTTTCGGGTAGATCAAGAGACCCAGTACTTC. The full variable domain, completed using reference TRBV5-1 and TRBJ2-5, is KAGVTQTPRYLIKTRGQQVTLSCSPISGHRSVSWYQQTPGQGLQFLFEYFSETQRNKGNFPGRFSGRQFSNSRSEMNVSTLELGDSALYLCASSFFRVDQETQYFGPGTRLLVL.

This clonotype appeared a few times. J is TRBJ1-2 and V is TRBV20-1, with 8 positions matching TRBD1. The CDR3 length is 14 residues. Germline V lookup: CDR1 DFQATT, CDR2 SNEGSKA (reference sequence). V was clipped by 0 bases and J by 4 bases; unmatched bases: 4. This CDR3 is CSAREGGTGYGYTF. CDR3 DNA: TGCAGTGCTAGAGAGGGGGGGACAGGCTATGGCTACACCTTC.

This clonotype came up a few times. The gene calls are TRBV7-2 and TRBJ2-4; TRBD2 matches 8 bases. The CDR3 runs to 16 residues. The V gene's germline CDR1 is SGHTA and CDR2 FQGNSA. J gave up 4 bases and V 1 base, and 6 bases lay outside the gene matches. CDR3 region: CASSLDSASGKNIQYF. CDR3 DNA sequence: TGTGCCAGCAGCTTAGATTCGGCTAGCGGGAAAAACATTCAGTACTTC. The variable domain in full, completed from reference TRBV7-2 and TRBJ2-4, reads GAGVSQSPSNKVTEKGKDVELRCDPISGHTALYWYRQSLGQGLEFLIYFQGNSAPDKSGLPSDRFSAERTGGSVSTLTIQRTQQEDSAVYLCASSLDSASGKNIQYFGAGTRLSVL.

This clonotype came up many times. The rearrangement links TRBV29-1 to TRBJ2-7, with TRBD2 as a possible D gene (7 bases). The CDR3 length is 13 residues. V was cut by 7 bases and J by 6 bases, with 19 bases left in between. Germline CDR1 SQVTM, CDR2 ANQGSEA. For the CDR3, the DNA is TGCAGCGGGGGGGGCTACCCTGCAACCGAGCAGTACTTC. Amino acid sequence: CSGGGYPATEQYF.

The V call is TRBV3-1, the J call TRBJ1-3; D ambiguous. V shed 4 bases and J shed 0 bases, with 10 bases lying between them. This CDR3 region has 15 residues. Germline V gene data show CDR1 as LGHDT and CDR2 as YNNKEL (reference sequence). In DNA, the CDR3 is TGTGCCAGCAGCCTCGGTGGCGGCTCTGGAAACACCATATATTTT. Its translation: CASSLGGGSGNTIYF.

This chain connects TRBV20-1 to TRBJ2-3; 10 nucleotides agree with TRBD2. Germline values: CDR1 DFQATT, CDR2 SNEGSKA (reference sequence). The CDR3 contains 15 residues. The trim removed 0 bases at V and 5 bases at J, leaving 5 bases unmatched. This chain's CDR3 is CSARDSSGSGDTQYF. As DNA, the CDR3 is TGCAGTGCTAGAGATTCTAGCGGGAGTGGAGATACGCAGTATTTT.

The gene calls are TRBV20-1 and TRBJ2-7, with D uncertain. The V end lost 4 bases, the J end lost 0 bases, and 16 bases lay between the germline ends. Per the germline V gene, CDR1 is DFQATT and CDR2 is SNEGSKA (reference sequence). The CDR3 runs 15 residues. The CDR3 spells CSATPQRRSSYEQYF. CDR3 nucleotides: TGCAGTGCTACCCCTCAGCGTAGGAGCTCCTACGAGCAGTACTTC.

The rearrangement uses TRBV7-9 and TRBJ2-5; no definite D call. The CDR3 runs 11 residues. The V end lost 6 bases, the J end lost 5 bases, and 7 bases lay between the germline ends. The germline V gene encodes CDR1 SEHNR and CDR2 FQNEAQ (reference sequence). Here the CDR3 reads CASSPTETQYF. The CDR3 DNA follows: TGTGCCAGCAGTCCGACGGAGACCCAGTACTTC.

The chain has TRBV10-2 and TRBJ2-2, with TRBD1 matching 7 bases. CDR1 is WSHSY and CDR2 is SAAADI in the germline V gene. This CDR3 spans 12 amino acids. In nucleotides, the CDR3 is TGCGTAACAGGGGAACCCACCGGGGAGCTGTTTTTT. Its translation is CVTGEPTGELFF.

This sequence joins TRBV9 and TRBJ1-3; the match to TRBD1 covers 8 bases. Trimming at V came to 0 bases and at J to 1 base, leaving 3 bases not matched to a gene. The CDR3 extends over 16 amino acids. Germline V gene lookup returns CDR1 SGDLS and CDR2 YYNGEE. The chain's CDR3 is CASSVDQGASGNTIYF. As DNA, the CDR3 is TGTGCCAGCAGCGTAGACCAGGGGGCGTCTGGAAACACCATATATTTT.

The V call is TRBV20-1, the J call TRBJ2-7, with D perhaps TRBD2 (6 bases). V was clipped by 8 bases and J by 6 bases, with 20 bases between them. The V gene's germline CDR1 is DFQATT and CDR2 SNEGSKA (reference sequence). The CDR3 has 13 residues. CDR3 sequence: CSTKRGGTGEQYF. Here the CDR3 DNA reads TGCAGTACCAAGAGGGGCGGGACGGGCGAGCAGTACTTC.

The chain combines TRBV18 with TRBJ2-3, with 7 bases that match TRBD2. The CDR3 spans 13 residues. V lost 6 bases, J lost 4 bases, and 4 bases stayed unmatched. The germline V gene has CDR1 KGHSH and CDR2 LQKENI. In nucleotides, the CDR3 is TGTGCCAGCTCGCGGGGAGGGGCAGATACGCAGTATTTT. Its translation: CASSRGGADTQYF.

This clonotype was seen a few times. The chain employs TRBV7-2 and TRBJ2-3; 7 bases are shared with TRBD1. Germline V gives CDR1 SGHTA, CDR2 FQGNSA. CDR3 length equals 16 residues. V lost 2 bases, J lost 7 bases, and 12 bases stayed unmatched. The CDR3 DNA reads as TGTGCCAGCAGCTTACTTTCCGGGGCAGGGGGATATACGCAGTATTTT. This translates into CASSLLSGAGGYTQYF.

The table lists this clonotype with a few counts. The J gene is TRBJ2-3, the V gene TRBV4-2; TRBD2 aligns across 10 bases. Germline V lookup: CDR1 LGHNA, CDR2 YNFKEQ. The CDR3 has 16 residues. Trimming at V came to 5 bases and at J to 0 bases, leaving 5 bases not matched to a gene. CDR3 coding DNA: TGTGCCAGCAGCGAGACAGCGGGAGGGAGCACAGATACGCAGTATTTT. It is translated as CASSETAGGSTDTQYF.

This rearrangement joins TRBV7-2 to TRBJ2-3; D is ambiguous. CDR1 SGHTA and CDR2 FQGNSA come from the germline V gene. Trimming left V 1 base short and J 5 bases short, with 10 bases between. This CDR3 comprises 14 residues. The CDR3 nucleotides are TGTGCCAGCAGCTTAGATCAAGTGGTAGATACGCAGTATTTT. It specifies CASSLDQVVDTQYF.